This TCR beta chain was sequenced during a study of T cells in Graves' hyperthyroidism and ophthalmopathy. General study findings and limits: The model foresaw ophthalmopathy a median roughly 6.3 months prior to onset.

The CDR3 has 13 residues. Germline CDR1 SGHRS, CDR2 YFSETQ. V shed 2 bases and J 6 bases; nucleotides not matched to a gene: 1. RNA transcripts were the template for amplifying TCR beta CDR3 regions. HTBI primers drove first-round RT-PCR of the TCR CDR3. TCRdb reanalysed the multiplex PCR reads using MiXCR and keeps one entry per CDR3 protein. The sample has 200,000 to 250,000 distinct CDR3 sequences, roughly a sixth seen once. Patients aged 18 to 65 had newly diagnosed hyperthyroidism that had lasted under 2 months. Clinical symptoms, serum thyroxine, TRAb, thyroid ultrasound and orbital computed tomography informed diagnoses. This clonotype was recorded at least ten times. No antigen is known for it.

The V gene is TRBV5-1, the J gene TRBJ2-3, with 9 bases fitting TRBD1. The sequence was collected from a man in his forties or fifties with Graves' hyperthyroidism. Sequenced input: blood. CDR3 sequence (DNA): TGCGCCAGCAGCTTAACAGGGGGCGATACGCAGTATTTT. Translating it yields CASSLTGGDTQYF. Combining the CDR3 with reference TRBV5-1 and TRBJ2-3 gives the whole variable domain KAGVTQTPRYLIKTRGQQVTLSCSPISGHRSVSWYQQTPGQGLQFLFEYFSETQRNKGNFPGRFSGRQFSNSRSEMNVSTLELGDSALYLCASSLTGGDTQYFGPGTRLTVL.